Listed below are T cell receptor beta chains from one sample, sequenced in a study of CD8+ T cells in alopecia areata. Clones were read by immunoSEQ multiplex PCR, and TCRdb kept only the in-frame ones, dropping some. Of about 200,000 clones listed, over 60% are singletons. Specimen: CD4+ T cells sorted from blood, collected at week 4, from a patient treated with tofacitinib. The receptors derive from a human donor with alopecia areata. Both conserved end residues are part of each CDR3. The order of the fields is D gene, V gene, clone size, J gene, CDR3 protein, CDR3 DNA. A D gene is named only where the DNA matches it firmly. Not all rows give a size; the values are once, few, many and, for expanded clones, a class.

NA	TRBV30	once	TRBJ1-6	CAWSVRNSPLHF	TGTGCCTGGAGTGTAAGGAATTCACCCCTCCACTTT
TRBD2	TRBV2	NA	TRBJ2-1	CASSRGGLKGEQFF	TGTGCCAGCAGCCGGGGGGGCCTAAAGGGTGAGCAGTTCTTC
NA	TRBV4-3	NA	TRBJ2-7	CASSEQTGPSYEQYF	TGCGCCAGCTCTGAACAGACAGGTCCGTCCTACGAGCAGTACTTC
TRBD2	TRBV11-2	NA	TRBJ2-3	CASSSSGGGADTQYF	TGTGCCAGCAGTTCTAGCGGGGGCGGTGCAGATACGCAGTATTTT
TRBD2	TRBV5-5	NA	TRBJ2-2	CASSSGGGLATGELFF	TGTGCCAGCAGCTCCGGTGGGGGACTAGCGACCGGGGAGCTGTTTTTT
TRBD2	TRBV30	NA	TRBJ2-1	CAWSVSGGSYNEQFF	TGTGCCTGGAGTGTTAGCGGGGGCTCCTACAATGAGCAGTTCTTC
NA	TRBV23-1	NA	TRBJ2-7	CASKGSEQYF	TGCGCCAGCAAAGGGAGTGAGCAGTACTTC
NA	TRBV25-1	NA	TRBJ1-2	CASSELGVYGYTF	TGTGCCAGCAGTGAATTGGGGGTGTATGGCTACACCTTC
TRBD1	TRBV10-3	NA	TRBJ1-6	CAIRPGQENSPLHF	TGTGCCATCAGGCCGGGACAGGAGAATTCACCCCTCCACTTT
NA	TRBV29-1	NA	TRBJ2-5	CSVRELQETQYF	TGCAGCGTGAGGGAACTCCAAGAGACCCAGTACTTC
NA	TRBV2	NA	TRBJ2-5	CASSDRGGSRETQYF	TGTGCCAGCAGTGACAGGGGAGGTTCCAGAGAGACCCAGTACTTC
NA	TRBV6-5	few	TRBJ1-1	CASSRQALLNTEAFF	TGTGCCAGCAGTCGGCAGGCCCTTTTGAACACTGAAGCTTTCTTT
TRBD1	TRBV6-5	few	TRBJ1-3	CASSLGTGTDGNTIYF	TGTGCCAGCAGTTTAGGGACAGGTACTGATGGAAACACCATATATTTT
NA	TRBV7-2	few	TRBJ1-4	CASSLARGEKLFF	TGTGCCAGCAGCTTAGCGCGGGGTGAAAAACTGTTTTTT
NA	TRBV25-1	NA	TRBJ2-2	CASSEFRGGSGELFF	TGTGCCAGCAGTGAATTTCGAGGAGGATCCGGGGAGCTGTTTTTT